This T cell receptor beta chain was sequenced for a study of blood T cell repertoires in COVID-19. Germline assignment: CDR1 SGDLS and CDR2 YYNGEE. Germline trimming cut 3 bases from V and 4 bases from J; bases unmatched to any gene: 6. The CDR3 has 14 residues. Repertoires were generated with immunoSEQ multiplex PCR, while TCRdb's copy carries only in-frame clones and drops some. Of approximately 240,000 clones listed, 75% to 95% are singletons. The rearrangement links TRBV9 to TRBJ1-2; 7 positions agree with TRBD1. The sample consisted of PBMCs or T cells enriched from blood (not recorded which). The sequence derives from a woman aged 18-29 years who had recovered from COVID-19. The DNA for the CDR3 is TGTGCCAGCAGCGCCTCGACAGGGAGCTATGGCTACACCTTC. Amino acid sequence: CASSASTGSYGYTF.